The 9 T cell receptor beta chains below come from one sample, sequenced in a study of early T cells in non-severe SARS-CoV-2 infection (dated by TCRdb to about 2021). Library generation was performed with 5' RACE. TCRdb names NextSeq 500 as the instrument used. TCRdb passed the public sequencing reads through fastp at Q25 and MiXCR, retaining productive beta sequences. Rows with one shared CDR3 protein collapse into an entry with the most common genes and DNA. This sample gives 25,000 to 35,000 distinct CDR3 sequences in total; roughly 3.9% of them show up just once. About 7.5% of the sample belongs to the ten largest clones. Specimen: whole blood. The receptor source for this set is an adult who was a healthcare worker with PCR-confirmed SARS-CoV-2 infection or an uninfected control (not recorded which).

This clonotype was seen ten or more times. J is TRBJ1-1 and V is TRBV12-5; TRBD1 matches at 7 bases. CDR1 LGHNT and CDR2 FRNRAP come from the germline V gene. Trimming cost V 4 bases and J 6 bases; bases outside gene matches: 17. The CDR3 extends over 17 amino acids. CDR3 DNA sequence: TGTGCTAGTGGTTACACACGAGGTACAGGGGATTGGGCTGAAGCTTTCTTT. This gives the protein CASGYTRGTGDWAEAFF.

This clonotype was observed many times. The chain recombines TRBV6-6 with TRBJ1-1; no reliable D call. Trimming took 0 bases from V and 7 from J, leaving 12 bases between them. Germline assignment: CDR1 MNHNY and CDR2 SVGAGI (reference sequence). The CDR3 is 14 amino acids. DNA of the CDR3: TGTGCCAGCAGTTACTCGAGGGTTTACAGTGAAGCTTTCTTT. It yields the protein CASSYSRVYSEAFF.

This clonotype was seen more than once but under ten times. The V call is TRBV7-3, the J call TRBJ2-2, with D hard to call. This CDR3 contains 14 residues. Looked up from germline, CDR1 is SGHTA and CDR2 is FQGTGA. Trimming stripped 1 base from V and 4 bases from J, with 7 bases between. In DNA, the CDR3 is TGTGCCAGCAGCTTAAGTGGTTTCACCGGGGAGCTGTTTTTT. As protein: CASSLSGFTGELFF. Variable domain in full (rest from reference TRBV7-3 and TRBJ2-2): GAGVSQTPSNKVTEKGKYVELRCDPISGHTALYWYRQSLGQGPEFLIYFQGTGAADDSGLPNDRFFAVRPEGSVSTLKIQRTERGDSAVYLCASSLSGFTGELFFGEGSRLTVL.

The V call is TRBV29-1, the J call TRBJ2-1; D gene ambiguous. Per germline, CDR1 SQVTM and CDR2 ANQGSEA. The CDR3 has 15 amino acids. V was cut by 6 bases and J by 0 bases, with 15 bases left in between. DNA of the CDR3: TGCAGCGTCCCAAGCCCCCGACACTCCTACAATGAGCAGTTCTTC. Amino acid sequence: CSVPSPRHSYNEQFF.

This clonotype was recorded at least ten times. The DNA of the CDR3 is TGTGCCAGCAGCAAACTAGGCCTCAGGCAGCCCCAGCATTTT. Translating gives CASSKLGLRQPQHF. This chain connects TRBV21-1 to TRBJ1-5. TRBV21-1 has pseudogene status. This CDR3 is built from 14 residues.

Turning to this clonotype: It may be a read error: a sequence one base away is much more abundant. This CDR3 is missing its conserved last phenylalanine or tryptophan, likely due to a read error. This rearrangement joins TRBV10-3 to TRBJ2-7; 7 bases fit TRBD2. This CDR3 is 12 amino acids long. V trimming: 10 bases; J trimming: 3 bases; junction bases outside the gene matches: 6. The V gene's germline CDR1 is ENHRY and CDR2 SYGVKD. CDR3 sequence reads: CATGGWFYEQYL. The CDR3 nucleotides read TGTGCCACCGGGGGGTGGTTCTACGAGCAGTACCTC.

This chain joins TRBV5-1 and TRBJ2-6; 8 nucleotides match TRBD1. Trimming removed 0 bases from V and 2 bases from J; junction bases left unmatched: 7. This CDR3 comprises 18 residues. The germline V gene has CDR1 SGHRS and CDR2 YFSETQ. The CDR3 loop is CASSLAGGALAGANVLTF. CDR3 nucleotide sequence: TGCGCCAGCAGCTTGGCAGGGGGCGCCCTGGCTGGGGCCAACGTCCTGACTTTC.

This clonotype was counted many times. This chain links TRBV9 with TRBJ1-2; 9 bases are shared with TRBD1. The CDR3 is 13 residues long. J was trimmed by 4 bases and V by 2 bases; bases with no gene match: 0. Germline CDR1 SGDLS, CDR2 YYNGEE. The CDR3 DNA follows: TGTGCCAGCAGCGTGGGACAGGGCTATGGCTACACCTTC. Its protein is CASSVGQGYGYTF.

This clonotype was seen a few times. This sequence joins TRBV12-3 or TRBV12-4 and TRBJ1-1; D is unclear. The CDR3 has 12 residues. Trimming cost V 4 bases and J 10 bases, with 13 bases left between them. The CDR3 nucleotides are TGTGCCAGCAGTTATAAGCCCCTGGGAGCTTTCTTT. This gives the protein CASSYKPLGAFF.